This T cell receptor (beta chain) was sequenced for a study of T cells after yellow fever vaccination. The overall study: Preparing low-cell-number fractions relied on SMART-Seq v4 Ultra Low Input.

This clonotype has only a few counts. TCRdb reprocessed the 5' RACE reads with MiXCR, giving one entry per CDR3 protein. The sample carries hundreds of thousands of distinct CDR3 sequences, roughly 4.3% recorded once. There are 15 residues in the CDR3. J gave up 4 bases and V 0 bases, and 5 bases lay outside the gene matches. The germline CDR1 and CDR2 sequences are SGHRS and YFSETQ. The chain couples TRBV5-1 to TRBJ1-1; 8 bases align to TRBD1. This clonotype was sampled from a man younger than 35 who received the YFV17D yellow fever vaccine. Specimen: PBMCs, collected 5 days after the yellow fever booster vaccination. As DNA, the CDR3 is TGCGCCAGCAGCTTGGATCCAGGGGGCGTCACTGAAGCTTTCTTT. Translating it yields CASSLDPGGVTEAFF.